The sequence of this T cell receptor (beta chain) was determined in a study of blood T cell repertoires in COVID-19. Study background: From T cells, B-cell-depleted T cells, or PBMCs came the material, which was cDNA or gDNA.

Some clones are missing from TCRdb's copy, which holds only in-frame ones; the method was immunoSEQ multiplex PCR. Of a few hundred thousand clones detected, 85% to 90% appear once; the ten largest clones hold 1.5% to 2%. Which cohort a participant joined came from the clinical history participants gave. The sequence was collected from a woman in her forties who had recovered from COVID-19. The sample taken for sequencing was PBMCs or T cells enriched from blood (not recorded which).

CDR3 DNA sequence: TGCGCCAGCAGCCGCGCAGGGGGCGTAAGGATGTACGAGCAGTACTTC. Amino acid sequence: CASSRAGGVRMYEQYF. The chain is built from TRBV5-1 and TRBJ2-7, with 8 bases aligning to TRBD1. Germline CDR1 is SGHRS and CDR2 is YFSETQ. After removal of 4 bases from V and 4 bases from J, the junction contained 13 bases not matched to a gene. The CDR3 is 16 amino acids.